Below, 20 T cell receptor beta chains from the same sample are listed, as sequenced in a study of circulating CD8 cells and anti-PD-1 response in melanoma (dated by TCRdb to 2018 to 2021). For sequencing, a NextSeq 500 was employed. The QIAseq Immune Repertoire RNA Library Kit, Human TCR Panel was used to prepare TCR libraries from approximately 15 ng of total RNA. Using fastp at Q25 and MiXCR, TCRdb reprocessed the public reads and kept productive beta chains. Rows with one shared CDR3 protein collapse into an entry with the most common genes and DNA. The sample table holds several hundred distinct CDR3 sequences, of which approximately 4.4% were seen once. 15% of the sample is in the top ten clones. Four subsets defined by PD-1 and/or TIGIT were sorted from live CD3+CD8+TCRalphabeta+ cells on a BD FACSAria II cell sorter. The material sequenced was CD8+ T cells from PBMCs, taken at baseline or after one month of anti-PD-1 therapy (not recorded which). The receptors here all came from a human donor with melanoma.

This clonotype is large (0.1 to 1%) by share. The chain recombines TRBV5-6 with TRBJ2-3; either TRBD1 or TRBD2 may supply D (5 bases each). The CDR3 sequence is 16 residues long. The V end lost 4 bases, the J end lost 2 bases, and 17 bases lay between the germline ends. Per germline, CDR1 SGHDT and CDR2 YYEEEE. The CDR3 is CASSGRRTTNTDTQYF. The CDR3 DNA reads TGTGCCAGCAGCGGTAGGAGGACAACAAACACAGATACGCAGTATTTT.

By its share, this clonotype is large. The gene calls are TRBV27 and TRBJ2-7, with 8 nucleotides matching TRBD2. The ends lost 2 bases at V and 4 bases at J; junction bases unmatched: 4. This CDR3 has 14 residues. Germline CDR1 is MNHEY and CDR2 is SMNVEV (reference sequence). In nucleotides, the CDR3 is TGTGCCAGCAGTTTAGACGGGAGGGAATACGAGCAGTACTTC. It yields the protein CASSLDGREYEQYF.

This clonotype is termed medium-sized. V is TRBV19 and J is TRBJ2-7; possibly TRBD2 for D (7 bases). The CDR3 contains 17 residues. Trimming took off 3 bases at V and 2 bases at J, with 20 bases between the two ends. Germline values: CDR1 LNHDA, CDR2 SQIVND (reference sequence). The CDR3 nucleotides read TGTGCCAGTAGTATGGGGGCCGGGAGGCTTCGGCCCTACGAGCAGTACTTC. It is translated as CASSMGAGRLRPYEQYF.

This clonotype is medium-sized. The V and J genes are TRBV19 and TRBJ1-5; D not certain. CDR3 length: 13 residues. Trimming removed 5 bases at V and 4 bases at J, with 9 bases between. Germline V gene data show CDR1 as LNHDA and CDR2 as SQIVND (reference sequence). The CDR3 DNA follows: TGTGCCAGTAGTTGGAGGGCGAATCAGCCCCAGCATTTT. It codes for CASSWRANQPQHF.

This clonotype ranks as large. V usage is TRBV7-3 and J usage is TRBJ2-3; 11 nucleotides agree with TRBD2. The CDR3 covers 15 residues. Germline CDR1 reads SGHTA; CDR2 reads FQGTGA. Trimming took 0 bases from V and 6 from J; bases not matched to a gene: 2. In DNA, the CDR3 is TGTGCCAGCAGCTTAACCCCTAGCGGGGGGGATACGCAGTATTTT. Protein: CASSLTPSGGDTQYF.

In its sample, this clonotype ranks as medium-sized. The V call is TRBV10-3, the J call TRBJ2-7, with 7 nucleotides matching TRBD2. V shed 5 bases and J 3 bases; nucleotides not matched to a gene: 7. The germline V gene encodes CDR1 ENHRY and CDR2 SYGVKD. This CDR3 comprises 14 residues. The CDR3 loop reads CAISPLATLYEQYF. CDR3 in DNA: TGTGCCATCAGTCCACTAGCGACCCTCTACGAGCAGTACTTC.

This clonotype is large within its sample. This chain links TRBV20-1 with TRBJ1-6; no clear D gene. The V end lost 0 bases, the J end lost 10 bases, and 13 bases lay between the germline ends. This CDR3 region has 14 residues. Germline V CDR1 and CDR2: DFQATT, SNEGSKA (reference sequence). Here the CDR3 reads CSARDRLESSPLHF. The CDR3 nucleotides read TGCAGTGCTAGAGATAGGCTGGAAAGCTCACCCCTCCACTTT.

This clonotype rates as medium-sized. The CDR3 coding sequence is TGTGCCAGCAGTTTAGGGTTAGGACTAGCGGCCACAGATACGCAGTATTTT. As protein: CASSLGLGLAATDTQYF. The rearrangement uses TRBV28 and TRBJ2-3, with 10 bases matching TRBD2. Germline CDR1 is MDHEN and CDR2 is SYDVKM. The CDR3 consists of 17 residues. Trimming cost V 2 bases and J 2 bases; bases outside gene matches: 7.

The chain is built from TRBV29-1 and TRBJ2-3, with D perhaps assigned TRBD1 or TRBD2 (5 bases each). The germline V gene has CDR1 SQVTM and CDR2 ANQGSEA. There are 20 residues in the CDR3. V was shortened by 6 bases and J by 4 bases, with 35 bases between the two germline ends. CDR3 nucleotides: TGCAGCGTATATGGGACCCTTTCGCCAGCCCTGGTTCCGTGGGCAGATACGCAGTATTTT. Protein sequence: CSVYGTLSPALVPWADTQYF.

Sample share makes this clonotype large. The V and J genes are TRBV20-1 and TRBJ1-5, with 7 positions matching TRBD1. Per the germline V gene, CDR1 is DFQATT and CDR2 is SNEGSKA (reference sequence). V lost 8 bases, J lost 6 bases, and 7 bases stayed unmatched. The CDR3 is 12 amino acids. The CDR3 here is CSFKGASQPQHF. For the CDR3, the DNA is TGCAGTTTTAAGGGGGCCAGTCAGCCCCAGCATTTT.

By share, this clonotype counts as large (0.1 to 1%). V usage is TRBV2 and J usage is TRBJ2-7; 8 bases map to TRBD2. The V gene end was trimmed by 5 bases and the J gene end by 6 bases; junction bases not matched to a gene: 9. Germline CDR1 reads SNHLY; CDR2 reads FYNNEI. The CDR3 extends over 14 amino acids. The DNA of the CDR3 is TGTGCCAGCAGTCCGGGACTAGGGGTTTTCGAGCAGTACTTC. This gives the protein CASSPGLGVFEQYF.

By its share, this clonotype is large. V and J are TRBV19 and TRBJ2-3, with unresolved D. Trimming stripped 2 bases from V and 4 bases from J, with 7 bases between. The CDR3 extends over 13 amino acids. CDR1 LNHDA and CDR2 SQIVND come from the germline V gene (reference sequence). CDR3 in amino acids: CASSILGSDTQYF. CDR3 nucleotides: TGTGCCAGTAGTATACTCGGGTCAGATACGCAGTATTTT.

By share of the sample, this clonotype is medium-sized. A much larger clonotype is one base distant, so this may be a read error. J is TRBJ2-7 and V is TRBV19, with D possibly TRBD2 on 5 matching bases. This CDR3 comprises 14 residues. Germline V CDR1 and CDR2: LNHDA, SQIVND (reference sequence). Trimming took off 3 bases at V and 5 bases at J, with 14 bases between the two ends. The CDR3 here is CASSIGSEGNEQYF. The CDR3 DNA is TGTGCCAGTAGTATCGGCTCCGAGGGAAACGAGCAGTACTTC.

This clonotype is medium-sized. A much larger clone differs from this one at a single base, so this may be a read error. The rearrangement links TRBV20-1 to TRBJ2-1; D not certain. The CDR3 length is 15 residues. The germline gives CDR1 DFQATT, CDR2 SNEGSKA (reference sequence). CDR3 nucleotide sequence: TGCAGTGCTAGAGATCTTGAGAGCTCCTACAATGAGCAGCTCTTC. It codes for CSARDLESSYNEQLF.

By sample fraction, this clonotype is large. The CDR3 nucleotides read TGTGCCAGCAGCCCTTCTACTGGGTACAATGAGCAGTTCTTC. Encoded protein: CASSPSTGYNEQFF. J is TRBJ2-1 and V is TRBV5-4; D uncertain. The CDR3 spans 14 residues. With 4 bases removed from V and 4 bases from J, the gap between germline ends came to 12 bases. Per the germline V gene, CDR1 is SGHNT and CDR2 is YYREEE (reference sequence).

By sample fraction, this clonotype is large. The CDR3, as DNA: TGTGCCAGTACCGAAGGGGGCTACAATGAGCAGTTCTTC. This gives the protein CASTEGGYNEQFF. The V and J genes are TRBV19 and TRBJ2-1; maybe TRBD1 (6 bases). Trimming cost V 7 bases and J 3 bases, with 10 bases left between them. The germline V gene encodes CDR1 LNHDA and CDR2 SQIVND (reference sequence). CDR3 length: 13 residues.

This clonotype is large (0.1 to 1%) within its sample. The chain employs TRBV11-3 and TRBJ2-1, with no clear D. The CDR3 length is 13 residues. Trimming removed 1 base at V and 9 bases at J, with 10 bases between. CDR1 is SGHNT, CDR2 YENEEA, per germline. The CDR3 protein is CASSLGSWAEQFF. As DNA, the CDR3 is TGTGCCAGCAGCTTAGGGTCCTGGGCTGAGCAGTTCTTC.

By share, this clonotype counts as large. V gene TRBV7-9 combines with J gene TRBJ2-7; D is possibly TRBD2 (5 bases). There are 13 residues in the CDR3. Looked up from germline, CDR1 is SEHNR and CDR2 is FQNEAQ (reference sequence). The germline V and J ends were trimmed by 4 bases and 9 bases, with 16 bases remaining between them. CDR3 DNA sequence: TGTGCCAGCAGCTCCACGCCCGGGGTAGGGCAGTACTTC. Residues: CASSSTPGVGQYF.

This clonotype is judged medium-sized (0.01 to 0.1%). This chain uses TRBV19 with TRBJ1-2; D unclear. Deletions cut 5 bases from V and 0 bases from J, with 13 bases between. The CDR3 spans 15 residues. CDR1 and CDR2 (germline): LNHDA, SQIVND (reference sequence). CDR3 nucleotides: TGTGCCAGTAGTCCCAGTTCGGGCACTAACTATGGCTACACCTTC. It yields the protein CASSPSSGTNYGYTF.

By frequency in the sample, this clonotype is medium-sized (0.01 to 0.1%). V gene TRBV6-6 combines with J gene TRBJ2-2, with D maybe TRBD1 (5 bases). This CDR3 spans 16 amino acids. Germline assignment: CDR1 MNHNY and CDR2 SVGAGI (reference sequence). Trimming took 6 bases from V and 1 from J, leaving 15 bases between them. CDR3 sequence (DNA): TGTGCCAGCAGCCCGAAGACAGCCTGGAACACCGGGGAGCTGTTTTTT. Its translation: CASSPKTAWNTGELFF.